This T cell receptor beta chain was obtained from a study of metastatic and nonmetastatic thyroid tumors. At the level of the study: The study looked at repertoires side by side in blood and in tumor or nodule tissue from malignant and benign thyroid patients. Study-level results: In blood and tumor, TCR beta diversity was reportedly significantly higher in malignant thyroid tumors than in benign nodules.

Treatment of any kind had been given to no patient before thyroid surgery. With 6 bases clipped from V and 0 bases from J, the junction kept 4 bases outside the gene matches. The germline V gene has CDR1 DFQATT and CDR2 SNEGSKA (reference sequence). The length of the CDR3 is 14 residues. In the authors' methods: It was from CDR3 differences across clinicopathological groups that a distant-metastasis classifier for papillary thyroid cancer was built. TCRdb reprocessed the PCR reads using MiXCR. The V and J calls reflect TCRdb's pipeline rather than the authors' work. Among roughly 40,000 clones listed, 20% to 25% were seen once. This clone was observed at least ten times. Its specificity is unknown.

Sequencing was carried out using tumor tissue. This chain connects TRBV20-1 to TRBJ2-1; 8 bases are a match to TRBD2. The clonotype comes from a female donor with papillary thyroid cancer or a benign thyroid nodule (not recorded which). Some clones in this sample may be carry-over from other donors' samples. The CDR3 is CSARSGSSYNEQFF. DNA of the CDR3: TGCAGTGCCCGCAGCGGGAGCTCCTACAATGAGCAGTTCTTC.